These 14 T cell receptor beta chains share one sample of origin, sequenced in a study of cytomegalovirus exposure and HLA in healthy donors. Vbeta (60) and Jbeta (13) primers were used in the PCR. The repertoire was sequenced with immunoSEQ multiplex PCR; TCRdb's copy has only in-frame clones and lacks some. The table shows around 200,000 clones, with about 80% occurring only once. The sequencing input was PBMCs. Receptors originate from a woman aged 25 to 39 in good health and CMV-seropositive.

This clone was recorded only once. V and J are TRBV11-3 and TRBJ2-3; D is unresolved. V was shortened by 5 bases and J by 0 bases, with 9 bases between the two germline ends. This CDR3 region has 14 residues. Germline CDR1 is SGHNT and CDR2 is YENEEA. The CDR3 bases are TGTGCCAGCAGCCTATCACTAAGCACAGATACGCAGTATTTT. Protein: CASSLSLSTDTQYF.

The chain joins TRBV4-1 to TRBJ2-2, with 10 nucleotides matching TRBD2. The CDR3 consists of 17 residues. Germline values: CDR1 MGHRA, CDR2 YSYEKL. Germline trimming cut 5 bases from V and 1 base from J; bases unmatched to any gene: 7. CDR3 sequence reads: CASSGALAGVNTGELFF. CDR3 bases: TGCGCCAGCAGCGGTGCTCTAGCGGGAGTGAACACCGGGGAGCTGTTTTTT.

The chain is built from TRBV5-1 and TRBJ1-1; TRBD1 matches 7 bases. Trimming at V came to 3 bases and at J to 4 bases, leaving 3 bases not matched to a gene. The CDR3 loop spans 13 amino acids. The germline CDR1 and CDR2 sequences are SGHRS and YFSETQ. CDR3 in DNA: TGCGCCAGCAGCTCAGCAGGGGGCACTGAAGCTTTCTTT. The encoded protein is CASSSAGGTEAFF.

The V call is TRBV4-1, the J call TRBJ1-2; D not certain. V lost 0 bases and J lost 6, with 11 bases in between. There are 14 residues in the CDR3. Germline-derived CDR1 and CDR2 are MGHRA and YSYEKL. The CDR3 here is CASSQERASDGYTF. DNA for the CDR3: TGCGCCAGCAGCCAAGAGCGGGCGTCGGATGGCTACACCTTC.

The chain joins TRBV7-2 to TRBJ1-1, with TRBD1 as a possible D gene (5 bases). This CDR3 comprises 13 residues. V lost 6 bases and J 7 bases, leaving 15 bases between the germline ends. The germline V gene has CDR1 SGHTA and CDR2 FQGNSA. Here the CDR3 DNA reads TGTGCCAGCAGATTCCCAGGGTCGGTTGAAGCTTTCTTT. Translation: CASRFPGSVEAFF.

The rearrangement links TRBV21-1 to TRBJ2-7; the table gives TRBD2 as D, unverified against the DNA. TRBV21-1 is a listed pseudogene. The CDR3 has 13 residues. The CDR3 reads CASSLALFYEQYF. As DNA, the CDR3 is TGTGCCAGCTCCCTCGCGCTTTTCTACGAGCAGTACTTC.

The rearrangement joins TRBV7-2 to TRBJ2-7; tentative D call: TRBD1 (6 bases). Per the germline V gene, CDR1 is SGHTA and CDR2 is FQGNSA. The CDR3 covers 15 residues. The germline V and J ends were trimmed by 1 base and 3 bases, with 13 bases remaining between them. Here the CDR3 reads CASSLDQGKYYEQYF. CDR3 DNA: TGTGCCAGCAGCTTAGACCAGGGGAAATACTACGAGCAGTACTTC. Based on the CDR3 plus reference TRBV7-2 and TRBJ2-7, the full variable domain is GAGVSQSPSNKVTEKGKDVELRCDPISGHTALYWYRQSLGQGLEFLIYFQGNSAPDKSGLPSDRFSAERTGGSVSTLTIQRTQQEDSAVYLCASSLDQGKYYEQYFGPGTRLTVT.

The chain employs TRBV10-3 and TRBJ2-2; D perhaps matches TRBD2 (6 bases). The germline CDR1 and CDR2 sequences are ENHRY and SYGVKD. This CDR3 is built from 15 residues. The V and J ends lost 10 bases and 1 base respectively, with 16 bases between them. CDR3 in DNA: TGTGCCACCCACTTTGCGGGAAAGAACACCGGGGAGCTGTTTTTT. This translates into CATHFAGKNTGELFF.

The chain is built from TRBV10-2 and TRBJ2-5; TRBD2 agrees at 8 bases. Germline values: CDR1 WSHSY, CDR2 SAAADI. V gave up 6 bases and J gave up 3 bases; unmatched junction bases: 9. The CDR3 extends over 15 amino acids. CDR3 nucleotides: TGCGCCAGCAGACGAGCGGGGGACTCCGAAGAGACCCAGTACTTC. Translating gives CASRRAGDSEETQYF.

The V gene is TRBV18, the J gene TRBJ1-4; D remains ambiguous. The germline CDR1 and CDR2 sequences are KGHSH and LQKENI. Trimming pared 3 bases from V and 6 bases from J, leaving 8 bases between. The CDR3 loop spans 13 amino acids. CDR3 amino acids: CASSPGRDEKLFF. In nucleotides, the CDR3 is TGTGCCAGCTCACCTGGGAGGGATGAAAAACTGTTTTTT.

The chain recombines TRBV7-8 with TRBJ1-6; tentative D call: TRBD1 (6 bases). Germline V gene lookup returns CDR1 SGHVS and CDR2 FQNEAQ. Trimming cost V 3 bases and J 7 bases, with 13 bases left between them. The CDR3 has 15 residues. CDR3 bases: TGTGCCAGCAGCTTGGTTAGGGGGAAAAATTCACCCCTCCACTTT. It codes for CASSLVRGKNSPLHF.

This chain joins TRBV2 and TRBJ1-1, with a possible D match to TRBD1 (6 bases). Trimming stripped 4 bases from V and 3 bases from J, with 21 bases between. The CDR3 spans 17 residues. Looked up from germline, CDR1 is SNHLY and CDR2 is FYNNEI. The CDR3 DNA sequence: TGTGCCAGCAGTGTAGATTTCAATGGGGGCGCCGACACTGAAGCTTTCTTT. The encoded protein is CASSVDFNGGADTEAFF. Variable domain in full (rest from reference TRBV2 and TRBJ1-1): EPEVTQTPSHQVTQMGQEVILRCVPISNHLYFYWYRQILGQKVEFLVSFYNNEISEKSEIFDDQFSVERPDGSNFTLKIRSTKLEDSAMYFCASSVDFNGGADTEAFFGQGTRLTVV.

CDR3 coding DNA: TGTGCCAGCAGTTCCAGGGGAATGTGGACTGAAGCTTTCTTT. Translation gives CASSSRGMWTEAFF. The gene calls are TRBV27 and TRBJ1-1; maybe TRBD1 (6 bases). Germline CDR1 and CDR2: MNHEY and SMNVEV (reference sequence). CDR3 length: 14 residues. V dropped 4 bases and J dropped 5 bases, with 14 bases sitting between them.

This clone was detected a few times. The CDR3 DNA sequence: TGTGCCAGCAGTTTTGGGCTCTCCTACGAGCAGTACTTC. This sequence encodes CASSFGLSYEQYF. The chain couples TRBV6-1 to TRBJ2-7; D is uncertain. Germline CDR1 MNHNS, CDR2 SASEGT. The CDR3 contains 13 residues. V was pared by 5 bases and J by 0 bases, with 8 bases between.